The subject of this entry is one T cell receptor (beta chain). This sample was included in a study of identical twins. The CDR3 runs to 19 residues. The V segment lost 0 bases and the J segment 7 bases; nucleotides outside the gene matches: 14. Germline CDR1 is LGHNA and CDR2 is YNFKEQ. It was template switching that added a universal primer site, and there were unique molecular identifiers on the cDNA. Using its own MiXCR run on the 5' RACE reads, TCRdb lists one record per CDR3 protein. This sample yields 1.5 million to 2 million distinct CDR3 sequences, of which less than 40% are seen a single time; approximately 0.29% belongs to the top ten.

The sample comprised cord blood. The chain combines TRBV4-2 with TRBJ1-6; 8 nucleotides line up with TRBD1. The sequence was obtained from a newborn girl in good health. The CDR3 region has the DNA TGTGCCAGCAGCCAAGAATTAGCAACCCAGGGGGCTGGGAATTCACCCCTCCACTTT. It translates to CASSQELATQGAGNSPLHF.